This TCR beta chain is drawn from a study of T cell repertoires in cytomegalovirus infection. Study-wide results and limits: People with CMV and the relevant HLA were identified by cumulative public TCR beta family frequency.

V dropped 0 bases and J dropped 2 bases, with 6 bases sitting between them. Germline V gene lookup returns CDR1 SGDLS and CDR2 YYNGEE. The CDR3 extends over 14 amino acids. With respect to this clonotype: What it binds is unknown.

TCRdb independently ran MiXCR on the reads; one entry per CDR3 protein. The sample has fewer than 200,000 distinct CDR3 sequences; roughly 20% are singletons. This rearrangement joins TRBV9 to TRBJ2-1; D might be TRBD2 (6 bases). The sequenced material came from PBMCs. The TCR was taken from a human donor in good health (CMV status not recorded). Some clones in this sample may be carry-over from other donors' samples. Here the CDR3 DNA reads TGTGCCAGCAGCGTAGGGAGGGCCTACAATGAGCAGTTCTTC. It codes for CASSVGRAYNEQFF.